The present TCR beta chain was sequenced within a study of shared clonotypes between healthy human individuals. The table came from immunoSEQ multiplex PCR; TCRdb's copy has only in-frame clones and leaves some out. The table shows about 2.1 million clones, with more than 85% occurring only once. The trim removed 3 bases at V and 5 bases at J, leaving 2 bases unmatched. The germline V gene has CDR1 SGDLS and CDR2 YYNGEE. This CDR3 is 14 amino acids long. Naive CD8 cells were CD45RO-negative, positively selected for CCR7, excluding terminally differentiated effector memory CD45RA+ cells. The clonotype was recovered from a man aged 18-30 years in good health. Some clones in this sample may be carry-over from other donors' samples. Input material: naive CD8+ T cells from PBMCs. V and J are TRBV9 and TRBJ2-2; 9 positions match TRBD1. The CDR3 region is CASSEDRGTGELFF. CDR3 bases: TGTGCCAGCAGCGAGGACAGGGGAACCGGGGAGCTGTTTTTT.